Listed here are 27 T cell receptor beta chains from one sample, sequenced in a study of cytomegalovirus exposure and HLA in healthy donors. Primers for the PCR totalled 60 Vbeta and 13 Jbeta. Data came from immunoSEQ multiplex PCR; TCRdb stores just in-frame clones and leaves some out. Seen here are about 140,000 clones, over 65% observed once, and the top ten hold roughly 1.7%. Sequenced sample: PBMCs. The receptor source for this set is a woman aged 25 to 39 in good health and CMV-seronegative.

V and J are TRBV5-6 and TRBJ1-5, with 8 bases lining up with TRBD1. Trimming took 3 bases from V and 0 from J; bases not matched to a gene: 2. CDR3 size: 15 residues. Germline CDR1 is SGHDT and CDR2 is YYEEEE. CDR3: CASSSTGGSNQPQHF. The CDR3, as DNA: TGTGCCAGCAGCTCCACAGGGGGTAGCAATCAGCCCCAGCATTTT.

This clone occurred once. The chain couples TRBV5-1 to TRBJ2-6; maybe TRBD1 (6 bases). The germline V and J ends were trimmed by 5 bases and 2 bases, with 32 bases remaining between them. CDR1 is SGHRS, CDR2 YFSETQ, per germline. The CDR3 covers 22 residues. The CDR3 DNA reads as TGCGCCAGCAGATATAACGCCCTAACACAGGGTTTTCGAACACCTGGGGCCAACGTCCTGACTTTC. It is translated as CASRYNALTQGFRTPGANVLTF.

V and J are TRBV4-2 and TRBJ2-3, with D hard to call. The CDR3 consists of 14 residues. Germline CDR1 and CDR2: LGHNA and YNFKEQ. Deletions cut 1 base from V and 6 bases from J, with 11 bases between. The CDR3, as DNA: TGTGCCAGCAGCCAAGGTACAGAATGGGATACGCAGTATTTT. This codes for CASSQGTEWDTQYF.

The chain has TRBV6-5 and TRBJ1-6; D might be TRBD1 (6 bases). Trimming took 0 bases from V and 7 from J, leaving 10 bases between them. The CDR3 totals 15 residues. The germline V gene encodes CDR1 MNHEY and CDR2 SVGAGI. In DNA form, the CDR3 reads TGTGCCAGCAGTTACTCGAACAGGGAAAATTCACCCCTCCACTTT. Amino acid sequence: CASSYSNRENSPLHF.

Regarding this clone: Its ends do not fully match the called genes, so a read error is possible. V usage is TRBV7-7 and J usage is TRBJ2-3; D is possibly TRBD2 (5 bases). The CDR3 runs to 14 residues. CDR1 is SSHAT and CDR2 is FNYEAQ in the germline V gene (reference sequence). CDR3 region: CASSSARGDDTQYF. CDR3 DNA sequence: TGTGCTAGCAGCTCCGCCCGGGGTGACGATACGCAGTATTTT.

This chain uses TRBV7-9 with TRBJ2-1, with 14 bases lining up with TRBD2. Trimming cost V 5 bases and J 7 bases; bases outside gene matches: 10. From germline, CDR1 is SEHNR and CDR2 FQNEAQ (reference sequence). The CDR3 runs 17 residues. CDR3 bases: TGTGCCAGCAGCGAAACAGGACTAGCGGGAGGTGTTAATGAGCAGTTCTTC. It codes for CASSETGLAGGVNEQFF.

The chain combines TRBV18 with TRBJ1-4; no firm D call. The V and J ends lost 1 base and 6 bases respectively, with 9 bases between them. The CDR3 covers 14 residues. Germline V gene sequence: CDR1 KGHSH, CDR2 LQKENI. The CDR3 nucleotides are TGTGCCAGCTCACCACGTAACAGTCATGAAAAACTGTTTTTT. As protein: CASSPRNSHEKLFF.

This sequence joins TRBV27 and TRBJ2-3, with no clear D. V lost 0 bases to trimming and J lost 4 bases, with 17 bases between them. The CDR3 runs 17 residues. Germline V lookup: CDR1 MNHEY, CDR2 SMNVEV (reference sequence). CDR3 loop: CASSLSVPNLSADTQYF. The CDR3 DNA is TGTGCCAGCAGTTTATCAGTCCCCAACCTAAGCGCAGATACGCAGTATTTT.

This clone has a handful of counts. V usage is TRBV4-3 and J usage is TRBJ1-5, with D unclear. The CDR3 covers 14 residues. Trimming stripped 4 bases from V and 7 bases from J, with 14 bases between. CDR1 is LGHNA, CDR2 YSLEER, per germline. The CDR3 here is CASSPGFLGQPQHF. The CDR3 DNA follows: TGCGCCAGCAGCCCGGGGTTTTTGGGGCAGCCCCAGCATTTT.

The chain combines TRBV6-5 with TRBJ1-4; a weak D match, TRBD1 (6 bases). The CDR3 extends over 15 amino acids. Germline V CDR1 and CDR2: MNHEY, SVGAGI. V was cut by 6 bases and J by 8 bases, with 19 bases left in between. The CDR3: CASSSHGGLGEKLFF. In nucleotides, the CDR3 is TGTGCCAGCAGCTCTCACGGGGGGCTGGGAGAAAAACTGTTTTTT.

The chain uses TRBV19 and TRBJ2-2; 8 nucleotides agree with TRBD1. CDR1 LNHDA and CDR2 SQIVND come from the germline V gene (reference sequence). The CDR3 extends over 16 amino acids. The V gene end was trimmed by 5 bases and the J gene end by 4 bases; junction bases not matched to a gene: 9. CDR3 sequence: CASSPTGQGPTGELFF. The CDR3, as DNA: TGTGCCAGTAGTCCCACCGGACAGGGACCCACCGGGGAGCTGTTTTTT.

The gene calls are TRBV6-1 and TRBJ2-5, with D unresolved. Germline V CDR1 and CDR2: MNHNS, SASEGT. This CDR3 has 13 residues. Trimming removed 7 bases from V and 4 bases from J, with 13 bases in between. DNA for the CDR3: TGTGCCAGCACCCCCCCACAGATAGAGACCCAGTACTTC. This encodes CASTPPQIETQYF.

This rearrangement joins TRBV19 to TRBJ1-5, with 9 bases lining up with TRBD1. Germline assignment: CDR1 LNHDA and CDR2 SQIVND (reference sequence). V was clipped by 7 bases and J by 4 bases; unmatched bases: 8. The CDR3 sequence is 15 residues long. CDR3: CASTRTGGSNQPQHF. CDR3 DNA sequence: TGTGCCAGTACCCGAACAGGGGGCAGTAATCAGCCCCAGCATTTT.

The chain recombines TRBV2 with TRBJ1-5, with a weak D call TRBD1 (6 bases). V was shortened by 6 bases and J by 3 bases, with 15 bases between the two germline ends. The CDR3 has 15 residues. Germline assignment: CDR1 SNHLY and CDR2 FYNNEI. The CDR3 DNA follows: TGTGCCAGCAGAGCACAGACAGGACTCAATCAGCCCCAGCATTTT. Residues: CASRAQTGLNQPQHF.

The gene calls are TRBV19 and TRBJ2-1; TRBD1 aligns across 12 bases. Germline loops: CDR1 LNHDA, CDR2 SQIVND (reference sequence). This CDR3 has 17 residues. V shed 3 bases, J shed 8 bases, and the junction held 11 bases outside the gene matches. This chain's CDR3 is CASSIVSGTGGGYEQFF. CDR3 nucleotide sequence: TGTGCCAGTAGTATTGTAAGCGGGACAGGGGGCGGGTATGAGCAGTTCTTC.

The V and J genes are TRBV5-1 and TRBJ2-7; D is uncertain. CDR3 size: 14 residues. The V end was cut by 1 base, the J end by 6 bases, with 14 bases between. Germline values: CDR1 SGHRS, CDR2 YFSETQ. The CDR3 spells CASSLNDSPGEQYF. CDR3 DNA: TGCGCCAGCAGCTTGAATGATAGCCCTGGCGAGCAGTACTTC. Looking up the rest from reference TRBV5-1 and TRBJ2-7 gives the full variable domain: KAGVTQTPRYLIKTRGQQVTLSCSPISGHRSVSWYQQTPGQGLQFLFEYFSETQRNKGNFPGRFSGRQFSNSRSEMNVSTLELGDSALYLCASSLNDSPGEQYFGPGTRLTVT.

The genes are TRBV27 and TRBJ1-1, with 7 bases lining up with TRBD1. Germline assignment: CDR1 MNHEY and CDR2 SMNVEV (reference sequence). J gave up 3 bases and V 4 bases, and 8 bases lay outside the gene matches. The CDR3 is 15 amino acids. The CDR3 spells CASSSPMTGHTEAFF. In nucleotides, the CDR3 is TGTGCCAGCAGTTCCCCGATGACAGGGCACACTGAAGCTTTCTTT.

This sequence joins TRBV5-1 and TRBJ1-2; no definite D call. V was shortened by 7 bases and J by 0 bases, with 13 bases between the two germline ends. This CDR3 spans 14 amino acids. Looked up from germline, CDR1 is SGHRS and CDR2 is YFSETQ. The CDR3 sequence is CASSVPLANYGYTF. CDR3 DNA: TGCGCCAGCTCGGTACCCTTGGCTAACTATGGCTACACCTTC.

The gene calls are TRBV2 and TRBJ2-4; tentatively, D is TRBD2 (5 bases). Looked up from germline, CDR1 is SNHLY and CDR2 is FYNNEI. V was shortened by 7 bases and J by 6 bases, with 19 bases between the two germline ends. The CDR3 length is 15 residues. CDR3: CASKGGRTLANIQYF. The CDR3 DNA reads TGTGCCAGCAAGGGTGGCCGCACCCTAGCAAACATTCAGTACTTC.

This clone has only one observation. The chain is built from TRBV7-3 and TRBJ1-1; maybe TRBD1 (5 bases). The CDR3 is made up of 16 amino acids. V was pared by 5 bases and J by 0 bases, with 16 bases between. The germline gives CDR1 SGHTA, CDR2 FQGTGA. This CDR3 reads CASSPEPDSLNTEAFF. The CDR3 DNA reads TGTGCCAGCAGCCCCGAGCCTGACAGCTTGAACACTGAAGCTTTCTTT.

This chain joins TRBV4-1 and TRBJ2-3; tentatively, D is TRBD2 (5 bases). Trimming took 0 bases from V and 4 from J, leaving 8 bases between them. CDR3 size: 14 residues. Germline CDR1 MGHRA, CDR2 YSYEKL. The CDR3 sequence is CASSQDIGADTQYF. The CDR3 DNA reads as TGCGCCAGCAGCCAAGATATCGGGGCAGATACGCAGTATTTT.

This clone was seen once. The chain's CDR3 is CASSEFRPRSGANVLTF. In DNA form, the CDR3 reads TGTGCCAGCAGTGAATTCAGGCCCCGCTCTGGGGCCAACGTCCTGACTTTC. This chain joins TRBV2 and TRBJ2-6; D uncertain. V shed 2 bases and J shed 0 bases, with 11 bases lying between them. The CDR3 is made up of 17 amino acids. The V gene's germline CDR1 is SNHLY and CDR2 FYNNEI.

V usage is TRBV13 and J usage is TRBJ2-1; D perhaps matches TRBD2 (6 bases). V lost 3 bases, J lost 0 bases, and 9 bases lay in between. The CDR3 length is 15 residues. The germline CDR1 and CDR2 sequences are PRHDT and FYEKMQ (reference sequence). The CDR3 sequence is CASSFWRGSYNEQFF. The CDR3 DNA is TGTGCCAGCAGCTTTTGGCGGGGCTCCTACAATGAGCAGTTCTTC.

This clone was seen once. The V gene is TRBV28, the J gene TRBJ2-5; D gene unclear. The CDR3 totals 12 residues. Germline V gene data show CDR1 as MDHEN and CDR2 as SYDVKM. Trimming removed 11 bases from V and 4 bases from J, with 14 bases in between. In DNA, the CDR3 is TGTGCCTCCAAAGGAGATCGAGAGACCCAGTACTTC. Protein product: CASKGDRETQYF.

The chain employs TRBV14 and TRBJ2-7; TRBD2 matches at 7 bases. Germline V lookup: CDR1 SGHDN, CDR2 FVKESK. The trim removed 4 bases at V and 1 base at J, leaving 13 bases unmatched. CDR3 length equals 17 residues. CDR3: CASSRLGGSRTSYEQYF. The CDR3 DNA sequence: TGTGCCAGCAGCCGCCTGGGGGGGAGTCGCACTTCCTACGAGCAGTACTTC. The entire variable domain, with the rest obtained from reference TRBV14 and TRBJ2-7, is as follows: EAGVTQFPSHSVIEKGQTVTLRCDPISGHDNLYWYRRVMGKEIKFLLHFVKESKQDESGMPNNRFLAERTGGTYSTLKVQPAELEDSGVYFCASSRLGGSRTSYEQYFGPGTRLTVT.

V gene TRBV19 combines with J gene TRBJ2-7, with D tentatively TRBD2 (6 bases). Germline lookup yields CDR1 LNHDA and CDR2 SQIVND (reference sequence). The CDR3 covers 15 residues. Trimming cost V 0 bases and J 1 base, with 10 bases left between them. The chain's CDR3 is CASSIDTAGSYEQYF. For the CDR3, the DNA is TGTGCCAGTAGTATAGATACGGCGGGATCCTACGAGCAGTACTTC.

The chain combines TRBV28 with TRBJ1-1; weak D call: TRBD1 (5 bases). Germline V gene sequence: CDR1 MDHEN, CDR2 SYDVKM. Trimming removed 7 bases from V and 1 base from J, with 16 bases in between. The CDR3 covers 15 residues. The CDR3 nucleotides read TGTGCCAGCACCATCGGGCAGGGCCCGAACACTGAAGCTTTCTTT. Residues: CASTIGQGPNTEAFF.